A selection of T cell receptor beta chains follows, all from one sample in a study of response to subunit inactivated influenza vaccine. TCRdb processed the RT-PCR reads anew with MiXCR; each CDR3 protein has one entry. The sample consists of 650,000 to 700,000 distinct CDR3 sequences, 15% to 19% of them appearing once. The sequences come from PBMCs from blood, collected about 11 days after vaccination. These receptors all stem from a man between 45 and 60 years old who received an inactivated influenza vaccine. The CDR3 runs from the conserved cysteine through the conserved F or W. The D gene is left open where the match is weak. Only some rows state a clone size, as once, few, many or a class for expanded clones.

V,size,D,J,DNA,CDR3
TRBV6-2/TRBV6-3,few,TRBD2,TRBJ2-7,TGTGCCAGCAGGACAATAGCGGGGGTCTCCTACGAGCAGTACTTC,CASRTIAGVSYEQYF
TRBV6-1,-,-,TRBJ1-3,TGTGCCAGCAGTCCCAACAACAGGGAGGCAGGAAACACCATATATTTT,CASSPNNREAGNTIYF
TRBV4-2,few,TRBD1,TRBJ2-3,TGTGCCAGCAGCCAAGGACTGGGACAGGGTGTCACAGATACGCAGTATTTT,CASSQGLGQGVTDTQYF
TRBV30,few,-,TRBJ2-7,TGTGCCTGGTGTCACGCATCCTACGAGCAGTACTTC,CAWCHASYEQYF
TRBV7-6,once,TRBD2,TRBJ2-7,TGTGCCAGCAGCTTAGAACCCGGACTAGCGGGAGTTGAGCAGTACTTC,CASSLEPGLAGVEQYF
TRBV9,few,-,TRBJ2-1,TGTGCCAGCAGCGTAGCGGACTTCAATGAGCAGTTCTTC,CASSVADFNEQFF
TRBV5-1,many,-,TRBJ2-7,TGCGCCAGCAGCTTGGCCGCACAACTAAGCTACGAGCAGTACTTC,CASSLAAQLSYEQYF
TRBV5-6,-,TRBD1,TRBJ1-2,TGTGCCAGCAGCTTGTTAAAGGGACAGGGGGCGCAGAACTATGGCTACACCTTC,CASSLLKGQGAQNYGYTF
TRBV3-1,-,-,TRBJ1-1,TGTGCCAGCAGCCAAACCAGGGGCGGCAACACTGAAGCTTTCTTT,CASSQTRGGNTEAFF
TRBV20-1,few,-,TRBJ2-1,TGCAGTGCTAGCGTCACTGGGGGGGGCCGTCATGAGCAGTTCTTC,CSASVTGGGRHEQFF
TRBV6-5,few,TRBD1,TRBJ1-6,TGTGCCAGCAGTTACGGGGACAGGGGGGGGTCACCCCTCCACTTT,CASSYGDRGGSPLHF
TRBV7-2,few,-,TRBJ2-5,TGTGCCAGCAGCTTAGAGGCAGCCCAAGAGACCCAGTACTTC,CASSLEAAQETQYF
TRBV29-1,few,-,TRBJ2-7,TGCAGCGTTAGGAGTTCTAGTAATGTTGGCGAGCAGTACTTC,CSVRSSSNVGEQYF
TRBV6-1,few,-,TRBJ2-4,TGTGCCAGCAGTGAACAGAAGCTAGCCAAAAACATTCAGTACTTC,CASSEQKLAKNIQYF
TRBV7-9,many,-,TRBJ1-3,TGTGCCAGCTCTAGTTTGGGAAACACCATATATTTT,CASSSLGNTIYF
TRBV11-2,-,TRBD1,TRBJ1-2,TGTGCCAGCAGCTTATTTGGGCCGGGACAGGGGGTAAACTATGGCTACACCTTC,CASSLFGPGQGVNYGYTF
TRBV6-5,-,-,TRBJ2-1,TGTGCCAGCAGTTACTCTTCTAACGTCATGGGTGAGCAGTTCTTC,CASSYSSNVMGEQFF